These 27 T cell receptor beta chains were sequenced from one sample in a study of cytomegalovirus exposure and HLA in healthy donors. PCR used 60 Vbeta primers and 13 Jbeta primers. Assay used: immunoSEQ multiplex PCR; TCRdb lists only in-frame clones, some missing. Here the sample spans about 160,000 clones, roughly 80% being singletons. Sequenced material: PBMCs. These receptors were taken from a woman younger than 45 in good health and CMV-seropositive.

The chain couples TRBV11-3 to TRBJ2-1; a possible D gene is TRBD1 (5 bases). Germline V gene data show CDR1 as SGHNT and CDR2 as YENEEA. V lost 5 bases and J 9 bases, leaving 14 bases between the germline ends. The CDR3 has 13 amino acids. CDR3 nucleotides: TGTGCCAGCAGCCCAACGGGTAGGGGTGAGCAGTTCTTC. Translation: CASSPTGRGEQFF.

The count of this clone is one. The CDR3 is CASSLALTGLNDQPQHF. The DNA for the CDR3 is TGTGCCAGCAGCTTGGCACTGACAGGGCTTAACGATCAGCCCCAGCATTTT. This chain uses TRBV5-6 with TRBJ1-5; 7 bases line up with TRBD1. Trimming removed 0 bases from V and 5 bases from J; junction bases left unmatched: 11. The germline V gene encodes CDR1 SGHDT and CDR2 YYEEEE. The length of the CDR3 is 17 residues.

The chain is built from TRBV6-5 and TRBJ1-3, with TRBD1 identical over 8 bases. The CDR3 extends over 14 amino acids. V lost 6 bases, J lost 2 bases, and 3 bases stayed unmatched. CDR1 and CDR2 from the germline V gene are MNHEY and SVGAGI. CDR3: CASSRQGPGNTIYF. In nucleotides, the CDR3 is TGTGCCAGCAGCCGACAGGGGCCTGGAAACACCATATATTTT.

This clone occurred a few times. The rearrangement uses TRBV7-9 and TRBJ2-7; D is possibly TRBD2 (5 bases). V was clipped by 5 bases and J by 3 bases, with 11 bases between them. Germline V lookup: CDR1 SEHNR, CDR2 FQNEAQ (reference sequence). The CDR3 contains 13 residues. CDR3 sequence reads: CASSRDGLYEQYF. As DNA, the CDR3 is TGTGCCAGCAGCCGAGACGGACTCTACGAGCAGTACTTC. Complete variable domain (other parts from reference TRBV7-9 and TRBJ2-7): DTGVSQNPRHKITKRGQNVTFRCDPISEHNRLYWYRQTLGQGPEFLTYFQNEAQLEKSRLLSDRFSAERPKGSFSTLEIQRTEQGDSAMYLCASSRDGLYEQYFGPGTRLTVT.

The chain carries TRBV18 and TRBJ1-4, with TRBD1 matching 10 bases. The CDR3 consists of 15 residues. The germline V gene encodes CDR1 KGHSH and CDR2 LQKENI. With V trimmed by 6 bases and J by 6 bases, 7 bases remained unmatched. The CDR3, as DNA: TGTGCCAGCTCTCAACAGGGACAGGGGTATGAAAAACTGTTTTTT. Translation: CASSQQGQGYEKLFF. The variable domain in full, completed from reference TRBV18 and TRBJ1-4, reads NAGVMQNPRHLVRRRGQEARLRCSPMKGHSHVYWYRQLPEEGLKFMVYLQKENIIDESGMPKERFSAEFPKEGPSILRIQQVVRGDSAAYFCASSQQGQGYEKLFFGSGTQLSVL.

The rearrangement joins TRBV25-1 to TRBJ1-6; D ambiguous. Germline CDR1 MGHDK, CDR2 SYGVNS. V lost 2 bases to trimming and J lost 14 bases, with 13 bases between them. The CDR3 runs to 13 residues. The CDR3 protein is CASSEAFPVTLHF. The CDR3 nucleotides are TGTGCCAGCAGTGAAGCCTTCCCGGTAACCCTCCACTTT.

This clone was recorded once. The V gene is TRBV7-9, the J gene TRBJ1-4; 8 positions agree with TRBD1. Germline V lookup: CDR1 SEHNR, CDR2 FQNEAQ (reference sequence). The CDR3 is made up of 15 amino acids. V lost 5 bases, J lost 5 bases, and 7 bases stayed unmatched. CDR3 loop: CASSPRQGRNEKLFF. DNA for the CDR3: TGTGCCAGCAGCCCTAGACAGGGGCGGAATGAAAAACTGTTTTTT.

The genes are TRBV13 and TRBJ2-5; D perhaps matches TRBD2 (5 bases). V dropped 5 bases and J dropped 7 bases, with 17 bases sitting between them. CDR1 and CDR2 (germline): PRHDT, FYEKMQ (reference sequence). The CDR3 is 14 amino acids. The CDR3, as DNA: TGTGCCAGCAGCCCTTCGAGGGTGCTCGGGACCCAGTACTTC. Its protein is CASSPSRVLGTQYF.

The chain employs TRBV30 and TRBJ1-2, with no clear D. The CDR3 loop spans 13 amino acids. Germline V gene sequence: CDR1 GTSNPN, CDR2 SVGIG (reference sequence). V was clipped by 0 bases and J by 1 base, with 6 bases between them. CDR3 nucleotides: TGTGCCTGGAGTGTACAAATTAACTATGGCTACACCTTC. This codes for CAWSVQINYGYTF.

V and J are TRBV6-6 and TRBJ2-3; D ambiguous. Germline CDR1 is MNHNY and CDR2 is SVGAGI (reference sequence). V lost 11 bases to trimming and J lost 0 bases, with 12 bases between them. The CDR3 totals 13 residues. In nucleotides, the CDR3 is TGTGCCTGCGGTTCTTCTAGCACAGATACGCAGTATTTT. Its translation is CACGSSSTDTQYF.

The chain employs TRBV7-7 and TRBJ1-2, with 7 nucleotides matching TRBD1. The germline V gene encodes CDR1 SSHAT and CDR2 FNYEAQ (reference sequence). J gave up 8 bases and V 10 bases, and 13 bases lay outside the gene matches. The CDR3 consists of 13 residues. The CDR3 region has the DNA TGTGCCATCTGGACAGGCCCCCCTGGGGGCTACACCTTC. Encoded protein: CAIWTGPPGGYTF.

This clone occurred a few times. The rearrangement joins TRBV7-2 to TRBJ1-6; D possibly corresponds to TRBD1 (5 bases). V shed 0 bases and J shed 8 bases, with 14 bases lying between them. Germline lookup yields CDR1 SGHTA and CDR2 FQGNSA. CDR3 length equals 16 residues. Written as DNA, the CDR3 is TGTGCCAGCAGCTTAGCGGAAGGGGCTGGCGATTCACCCCTCCACTTT. The encoded protein is CASSLAEGAGDSPLHF. The full variable domain, completed using reference TRBV7-2 and TRBJ1-6, is GAGVSQSPSNKVTEKGKDVELRCDPISGHTALYWYRQSLGQGLEFLIYFQGNSAPDKSGLPSDRFSAERTGGSVSTLTIQRTQQEDSAVYLCASSLAEGAGDSPLHFGNGTRLTVT.

V gene TRBV9 combines with J gene TRBJ1-5; 9 bases line up with TRBD1. V dropped 3 bases and J dropped 3; count of bases not matched to a gene: 7. CDR1 SGDLS and CDR2 YYNGEE come from the germline V gene. The CDR3 covers 16 residues. The CDR3: CASSAGTGGVNQPQHF. CDR3 nucleotides: TGTGCCAGCAGCGCTGGAACAGGGGGCGTCAATCAGCCCCAGCATTTT. The full variable domain, rest sourced from reference TRBV9 and TRBJ1-5, is DSGVTQTPKHLITATGQRVTLRCSPRSGDLSVYWYQQSLDQGLQFLIQYYNGEERAKGNILERFSAQQFPDLHSELNLSSLELGDSALYFCASSAGTGGVNQPQHFGDGTRLSIL.

The gene calls are TRBV6-6 and TRBJ2-7; D perhaps matches TRBD2 (5 bases). CDR3 length: 14 residues. Trimming cost V 2 bases and J 4 bases, with 12 bases left between them. The germline CDR1 and CDR2 sequences are MNHNY and SVGAGI (reference sequence). CDR3 nucleotides: TGTGCCAGCAGTTACACGCATGGAGGATACGAGCAGTACTTC. This codes for CASSYTHGGYEQYF.

The genes are TRBV28 and TRBJ1-2; 7 nucleotides line up with TRBD1. The CDR3 runs to 14 residues. Per germline, CDR1 MDHEN and CDR2 SYDVKM. The V segment lost 5 bases and the J segment 4 bases; nucleotides outside the gene matches: 7. Written as DNA, the CDR3 is TGTGCCAGCAGTCGACAGGGCGCGGGCTATGGCTACACCTTC. Protein: CASSRQGAGYGYTF.

This clone showed up just a few times. The J gene is TRBJ1-5, the V gene TRBV6-1; 8 positions agree with TRBD1. This CDR3 spans 13 amino acids. Unmatched junction bases numbered 0, after V lost 3 bases and J lost 5 bases. Per germline, CDR1 MNHNS and CDR2 SASEGT. The chain's CDR3 is CASSETGDQPQHF. CDR3 DNA sequence: TGTGCCAGCAGTGAGACAGGGGATCAGCCCCAGCATTTT.

V usage is TRBV18 and J usage is TRBJ1-1; D might be TRBD1 (5 bases). The CDR3 is 14 residues long. CDR1 and CDR2 from the germline V gene are KGHSH and LQKENI. Trimming left V 3 bases short and J 4 bases short, with 12 bases between. The CDR3 DNA reads as TGTGCCAGCTCACCCGGCAGGGAGGGCACTGAAGCTTTCTTT. Translation gives CASSPGREGTEAFF.

Turning to this clone: This CDR3 is also generated by other DNA sequences in the sample. This chain joins TRBV20-1 and TRBJ2-1; the D is unclear. V dropped 4 bases and J dropped 6 bases, with 4 bases sitting between them. This CDR3 is 10 amino acids long. Germline loops: CDR1 DFQATT, CDR2 SNEGSKA (reference sequence). CDR3 sequence: CSATVNEQFF. The CDR3, as DNA: TGCAGTGCTACAGTCAATGAGCAGTTCTTC.

The chain carries TRBV29-1 and TRBJ1-1; 10 bases line up with TRBD1. The trim removed 6 bases at V and 0 bases at J, leaving 7 bases unmatched. The CDR3 sequence is 15 residues long. Per germline, CDR1 SQVTM and CDR2 ANQGSEA. The DNA for the CDR3 is TGCAGCGTCCACGGGGGGACAGGGGTGAACACTGAAGCTTTCTTT. It codes for CSVHGGTGVNTEAFF.

For the CDR3, the DNA is TGTGCCAGCAGTCCACGGACTAGCGGGGGGGCAATTGCCAAAAACATTCAGTACTTC. This encodes CASSPRTSGGAIAKNIQYF. J is TRBJ2-4 and V is TRBV27, with 15 bases aligning to TRBD2. The CDR3 length is 19 residues. Losses at the gene ends were 5 bases for V and 1 base for J; bases not matched to a gene: 9. The germline V gene encodes CDR1 MNHEY and CDR2 SMNVEV (reference sequence).

The chain combines TRBV6-1 with TRBJ1-6, with 7 bases identical to TRBD1. After removal of 5 bases from V and 6 bases from J, the junction contained 7 bases not matched to a gene. The germline CDR1 and CDR2 sequences are MNHNS and SASEGT. The CDR3 is 15 amino acids. CDR3: CASSIRQGPNSPLHF. The CDR3 DNA reads as TGTGCCAGCAGTATCAGACAGGGCCCTAATTCACCCCTCCACTTT.

V is TRBV2 and J is TRBJ1-3, with a weak D call TRBD1 (6 bases). The CDR3 spans 14 residues. V lost 2 bases, J lost 9 bases, and 14 bases lay in between. CDR1 and CDR2 (germline): SNHLY, FYNNEI. CDR3 nucleotide sequence: TGTGCCAGCAGTGAAAGAGGGGGAGTGAGCACCATATATTTT. This sequence encodes CASSERGGVSTIYF.

The rearrangement uses TRBV7-3 and TRBJ1-1; 9 positions match TRBD1. Germline CDR1 and CDR2: SGHTA and FQGTGA. This CDR3 is built from 14 residues. V shed 8 bases, J shed 3 bases, and the junction held 7 bases outside the gene matches. The DNA for the CDR3 is TGTGCCAGCGCGGACAGGGGTAGGGACACTGAAGCTTTCTTT. Its translation is CASADRGRDTEAFF.

This clone came up a few times. The V and J genes are TRBV7-3 and TRBJ1-1; tentatively, D is TRBD1 (5 bases). The CDR3 contains 15 residues. Germline CDR1 SGHTA, CDR2 FQGTGA. The germline V and J ends were trimmed by 5 bases and 5 bases, with 18 bases remaining between them. The CDR3 is CASSPVGTGRTEAFF. The CDR3, as DNA: TGTGCCAGCAGCCCCGTAGGGACCGGGAGGACTGAAGCTTTCTTT.

The chain links TRBV11-2 to TRBJ2-5, with D possibly TRBD2 on 7 matching bases. The CDR3 contains 14 residues. Germline CDR1 is SGHAT and CDR2 is FQNNGV. V was cut by 4 bases and J by 2 bases, with 11 bases left in between. The CDR3 region is CASSYGGRQETQYF. CDR3 bases: TGTGCCAGCAGCTACGGGGGGCGGCAAGAGACCCAGTACTTC.

This chain links TRBV5-6 with TRBJ1-6; a possible D gene is TRBD1 (5 bases). Germline V gene lookup returns CDR1 SGHDT and CDR2 YYEEEE. The CDR3 extends over 15 amino acids. V lost 1 base to trimming and J lost 8 bases, with 13 bases between them. The CDR3 is CASSLLGPGDSPLHF. Written as DNA, the CDR3 is TGTGCCAGCAGCTTGCTAGGGCCGGGGGATTCACCCCTCCACTTT.

CDR3 nucleotides: TGTGCCAGCAGTTCGGTGGTCTCCTATAATTCACCCCTCCACTTT. Its protein is CASSSVVSYNSPLHF. The chain uses TRBV28 and TRBJ1-6; no clear D. The germline gives CDR1 MDHEN, CDR2 SYDVKM. CDR3 length: 15 residues. V shed 4 bases and J shed 0 bases, with 7 bases lying between them.